One and the same sample provided the 13 T cell receptor beta chains below, sequenced in a study of T cell repertoires in cytomegalovirus infection. TCRdb re-called the reads with MiXCR, one entry per CDR3 protein. The sample contains hundreds of thousands of distinct CDR3 sequences, 30% to 40% of which appear only once. Their specific antigens are unknown. The sample was cultured PBMCs, taken from culture after CMV antigen stimulation. The receptor set was obtained from a human donor in good health (CMV status not recorded). Some clones in this sample may be carry-over from other donors' samples.

V is TRBV29-1 and J is TRBJ2-7, with 10 bases lining up with TRBD2. Germline CDR1 is SQVTM and CDR2 is ANQGSEA. The J segment lost 5 bases and the V segment lost 5 bases, leaving 6 bases of the junction unmatched. This CDR3 contains 13 residues. CDR3 sequence reads: CSVSPSGSHEQYF. CDR3 bases: TGCAGCGTTTCGCCTAGCGGGAGCCACGAGCAGTACTTC.

This chain joins TRBV19 and TRBJ1-5; TRBD1 aligns across 7 bases. V dropped 3 bases and J dropped 5; count of bases not matched to a gene: 10. CDR3 length: 16 residues. Germline values: CDR1 LNHDA, CDR2 SQIVND (reference sequence). The CDR3 here is CASSIKHRGLYQPQHF. The CDR3, as DNA: TGTGCCAGTAGTATTAAACACAGGGGTTTATATCAGCCCCAGCATTTT.

V gene TRBV3-1 combines with J gene TRBJ2-4, with 7 bases that match TRBD2. J lost 15 bases, V lost 0 bases, and 11 bases had no gene match. The CDR3 covers 14 residues. Germline lookup yields CDR1 LGHDT and CDR2 YNNKEL (reference sequence). CDR3 sequence (DNA): TGTGCCAGCAGCCAAGATAGAAGACTAGCCCCCAGGTACTTC. Its protein product is CASSQDRRLAPRYF.

This chain uses TRBV6-5 with TRBJ2-2, with 7 bases fitting TRBD2. CDR1 MNHEY and CDR2 SVGAGI come from the germline V gene. The CDR3 consists of 13 residues. With 7 bases clipped from V and 7 bases from J, the junction kept 6 bases outside the gene matches. The CDR3 DNA is TGTGCCAGCACCCGGACTAGTTTCGGGGAGCTGTTTTTT. Its translation: CASTRTSFGELFF.

V is TRBV20-1 and J is TRBJ2-7; the match to TRBD2 covers 7 bases. The ends lost 0 bases at V and 4 bases at J; junction bases unmatched: 3. The CDR3 contains 13 residues. The germline V gene encodes CDR1 DFQATT and CDR2 SNEGSKA (reference sequence). CDR3 in DNA: TGCAGTGCTAGAGAGGGAGGGCCGTACGAGCAGTACTTC. This codes for CSAREGGPYEQYF.

This clonotype was detected once. The chain has TRBV7-6 and TRBJ1-3; the D is unclear. This CDR3 contains 14 residues. Looked up from germline, CDR1 is SGHVS and CDR2 is FNYEAQ. The CDR3 nucleotides are TGTGCAACAGACCCGTCCAGCTCTGGAAACACCATATATTTT. Translation: CATDPSSSGNTIYF.

The chain recombines TRBV11-3 with TRBJ2-1, with 14 bases identical to TRBD2. The J segment lost 8 bases and the V segment lost 5 bases, leaving 5 bases of the junction unmatched. Germline V gene data show CDR1 as SGHNT and CDR2 as YENEEA. The CDR3 covers 15 residues. Here the CDR3 DNA reads TGTGCCAGCAGCCGCGGGACTAGCGGGAGTTATGAGCAGTTCTTC. It translates to CASSRGTSGSYEQFF. Based on the CDR3 plus reference TRBV11-3 and TRBJ2-1, the full variable domain is EAGVVQSPRYKIIEKKQPVAFWCNPISGHNTLYWYLQNLGQGPELLIRYENEEAVDDSQLPKDRFSAERLKGVDSTLKIQPAELGDSAVYLCASSRGTSGSYEQFFGPGTRLTVL.

This clonotype has more than one count but fewer than ten. The V call is TRBV4-1, the J call TRBJ1-2, with D tentatively TRBD1 (5 bases). Germline V gives CDR1 MGHRA, CDR2 YSYEKL. V was clipped by 2 bases and J by 6 bases, with 10 bases between them. The CDR3 has 13 amino acids. The CDR3 protein is CASSQQGLDGYTF. CDR3 nucleotides: TGCGCCAGCAGCCAACAGGGACTCGATGGCTACACCTTC.

The chain is built from TRBV10-3 and TRBJ2-1; TRBD2 is a possible D gene (6 bases). The germline gives CDR1 ENHRY, CDR2 SYGVKD. The V gene lost 6 bases and the J gene lost 6 bases, with 18 bases spanning the gap. The CDR3 runs to 15 residues. The CDR3 DNA follows: TGTGCCATCAGAAACGGGAGCCGACAAGTCAATGAGCAGTTCTTC. Protein sequence: CAIRNGSRQVNEQFF.

The sample holds many counts of this clonotype. The CDR3 DNA follows: TGTGCCAGCAGCCGCAGGGGAGAGACCCAGTACTTC. Amino acids: CASSRRGETQYF. The chain couples TRBV7-2 to TRBJ2-5; maybe TRBD1 (6 bases). The CDR3 consists of 12 residues. The germline V gene has CDR1 SGHTA and CDR2 FQGNSA. The ends were cut back, 5 bases at V and 4 bases at J, with 8 bases in the middle.

The rearrangement uses TRBV7-2 and TRBJ2-5; the D gene is possibly TRBD2 (5 bases). The germline CDR1 and CDR2 sequences are SGHTA and FQGNSA. This CDR3 comprises 15 residues. Trimming removed 1 base from V and 2 bases from J, with 11 bases in between. This chain's CDR3 is CASSLGRGLQETQYF. CDR3 bases: TGTGCCAGCAGCTTAGGCCGGGGTTTACAAGAGACCCAGTACTTC.

This clonotype appeared many times. CDR3 nucleotide sequence: TGTGCCAGCAGCTTACTGGGGAACACTGAAGCTTTCTTT. As protein: CASSLLGNTEAFF. The V call is TRBV27, the J call TRBJ1-1; no firm D call. In germline, CDR1 is MNHEY, CDR2 SMNVEV (reference sequence). The CDR3 runs 13 residues. V was cut by 6 bases and J by 1 base, with 9 bases left in between.

This clonotype was seen a few times. The rearrangement uses TRBV20-1 and TRBJ2-5; TRBD2 agrees at 13 bases. Trimming cost V 4 bases and J 4 bases; bases outside gene matches: 6. Germline CDR1 and CDR2: DFQATT and SNEGSKA (reference sequence). The length of the CDR3 is 15 residues. CDR3 in DNA: TGCAGTGCTACCGGACTAGCGGGAGTTGGAGAGACCCAGTACTTC. Residues: CSATGLAGVGETQYF.